This T cell receptor beta chain was recovered during a study of blood T cells in healthy people across ages (dated by TCRdb to the mid-2010s). For context, the study as a whole: In model experiments, roughly one uniquely barcoded TCR beta cDNA molecule per two T cells was captured by template switching. To track age-related changes in TCR beta repertoire diversity, the study relied on deep sequencing normalized with unique cDNA molecular identifiers. Donors were grouped into four age groups: young (average roughly 17 years), middle-aged (approximately 41), aged (around 56) and long-lived (just over 80). To avoid experimental bias, donors of different ages were spread randomly across the sequencing lanes. The study analyzed two additional independent replicas of 1 million unique cDNA reads from the same blood draw for two donors, one aged 18 to 29 and one aged 80 or older. Points the paper makes about the study in general: The CMV infection status of donors was not known, potentially confounding age-related changes in expanded clonotypes. Observed TCR beta diversity correlated strongly with the percentage of naive T cells measured by flow cytometry. Bulk unsorted PBMC profiling prevented conclusive comparison of naive and antigen-experienced compartments. Total diversity estimates from one million sequenced T cells were considered lower bounds and underestimates. Compared with the aged group, more naive CD4+ T cells, fewer expanded clones and increased TCR diversity were shown by the long-lived group, suggesting age selection. As age increased, observed TCR beta diversity per million T cells dropped in a roughly linear way, and a significant reduction was already evident by age 40.

The germline V gene supplies CDR1 SGHTA and CDR2 FQGNSA. The CDR3 covers 15 residues, taking in both the cysteine and the phenylalanine. Here the CDR3 DNA is all that survives: 45 bases in frame from base 1. Systemically healthy Caucasian individuals from Russia, some 36 in total and aged about 6 to 100 years, were included as donors. Each donor gave ten milliliters of peripheral blood, collected into EDTA-treated Vacutainer tubes. Ficoll-Paque density-gradient centrifugation was used to isolate PBMCs, with at least 7 million per sample. Total RNA, at least 5 micrograms per sample, was extracted from PBMCs with Trizol reagent. The percentages of naive CD45RAhigh/CD27high T cells were determined by flow cytometry on a PBMC aliquot from every donor. To prepare the library, 5' RACE was applied. TCRdb lists the instrument as Illumina HiSeq 2500. The second PCR ran for about 6 to 12 cycles and used a J-beta primer mix along with a sample-barcoded 5' primer. A unique molecular identifier was introduced onto each TCR beta cDNA molecule by a template-switch 5' adaptor carrying 12 random nucleotides. At least 2.5 million CDR3-containing paired-end reads were obtained from each sample. First-strand cDNA was synthesized from all RNA with the Mint cDNA synthesis kit, primed by a TRBC-specific oligonucleotide. All cDNA was treated with uracil-DNA glycosylase and then went through a first 18-cycle PCR with the universal primers M1SS and BC2_uni_R. Per the source publication's procedure: For normalization, 1 million high-quality reads, each with a distinct molecular identifier, were randomly selected from each sample. Reads with shared molecular identifiers were discarded instead of being binned into consensus sequences. MiTCR, run with a Q25 quality threshold and the strictest error-elimination algorithm, handled CDR3 identification, clonotype clustering and error correction. A nonparametric unseen species model using Euler transformation provided a lower-bound estimate of total TCR beta diversity. TCRdb trimmed the raw reads at Q25, called clones with MiXCR and kept productive beta chains. Entries that share a CDR3 protein sequence are merged under the most common genes and DNA. None of the V and J calls come from the authors' own analysis; TCRdb made them. Counted in this sample were 1.4 million or so distinct CDR3 sequences; approximately 42% of them appeared once. The top ten hold about 4% of the sample.

Comments on this clonotype: Which antigen it targets is not known. The sample holds no much larger clone one base away, and base qualities are not on file.

Input material: blood. The chain is made from TRBV7-2 and TRBJ2-5, and 11 junction bases match TRBD2. The J call may be wrong; the DNA end is better matched by TRBJ2-7. This TCR derives from a woman between 18 and 29 years old in good health. The bases are TGTGCCAGCAGAAGCGCCGGGACTAGCGGTTACGAGCAGTACTTC. It encodes CASRSAGTSGYEQYF.